What follows are 2 T cell receptor beta chains derived from one specimen sequenced in a study of neoadjuvant nivolumab and ipilimumab in lung cancer. Libraries were prepared by immunoSEQ multiplex PCR; TCRdb keeps only in-frame clonotypes and omits some of them. The sample lists about 3,600 clones, roughly 75% occurring once. Source: peripheral blood, taken after neoadjuvant nivolumab, alone or with ipilimumab, at or shortly before surgery. The source is an adult with non-small cell lung cancer.

This clone was seen only a few times. The chain links TRBV28 to TRBJ1-5; TRBD1 matches at 7 bases. The CDR3 totals 15 residues. After removal of 7 bases from V and 0 bases from J, the junction contained 6 bases not matched to a gene. Germline V gene sequence: CDR1 MDHEN, CDR2 SYDVKM. CDR3 DNA: TGTGCCAGCAAGGCCGGGACAGTTAGCAATCAGCCCCAGCATTTT. Its translation: CASKAGTVSNQPQHF.

The J gene is TRBJ1-2, the V gene TRBV28; D ambiguous. The germline V and J ends were trimmed by 1 base and 7 bases, with 7 bases remaining between them. Germline CDR1 and CDR2: MDHEN and SYDVKM. The CDR3 has 12 residues. The CDR3: CASSLLSGGYTF. CDR3 coding DNA: TGTGCCAGCAGTTTATTATCGGGTGGCTACACCTTC.